Below, 5 T cell receptor beta chains from the same sample are listed, as sequenced in a study of T-cell reconstitution after alpha-beta-depleted transplantation in children. Unique molecular identifiers tagged the TCRbeta library. TCRdb processed the PCR reads anew with MiXCR; each CDR3 protein has one entry. Here the sample spans fewer than 550,000 distinct CDR3 sequences, 10% being singletons. This material consisted of PBMCs, taken before TCRalphabeta/CD19-depleted stem cell transplant. The source is a child aged 2 to 10 with inherited bone marrow failure, due to receive a stem cell transplant.

This clonotype was counted at least ten times. This chain connects TRBV12-3 or TRBV12-4 to TRBJ2-2; a possible D gene is TRBD2 (6 bases). The CDR3 sequence is 14 residues long. Trimming cost V 5 bases and J 7 bases, with 14 bases left between them. The CDR3 DNA reads TGTGCCAGCAGTCAGACTAGTGCCGTCGGGGAGCTGTTTTTT. Its protein is CASSQTSAVGELFF.

This clonotype was found many times. This chain joins TRBV6-1 and TRBJ2-7, with 8 nucleotides matching TRBD1. CDR1 is MNHNS and CDR2 is SASEGT in the germline V gene. CDR3 length: 13 residues. V trimming: 4 bases; J trimming: 5 bases; junction bases outside the gene matches: 4. The CDR3 here is CASSVGQGDEQYF. CDR3 bases: TGTGCCAGCAGTGTCGGACAGGGCGACGAGCAGTACTTC.

This clonotype was observed at least ten times. V is TRBV7-2 and J is TRBJ2-7; the D gene could be TRBD1 or TRBD2 (5 bases each). With 5 bases removed from V and 0 bases from J, the gap between germline ends came to 11 bases. The germline V gene has CDR1 SGHTA and CDR2 FQGNSA. The CDR3 contains 14 residues. The CDR3 DNA follows: TGTGCCAGCAGCCGGGAAGGGACCTCCTACGAGCAGTACTTC. Its translation: CASSREGTSYEQYF. The full variable domain, completed using reference TRBV7-2 and TRBJ2-7, is GAGVSQSPSNKVTEKGKDVELRCDPISGHTALYWYRQSLGQGLEFLIYFQGNSAPDKSGLPSDRFSAERTGGSVSTLTIQRTQQEDSAVYLCASSREGTSYEQYFGPGTRLTVT.

This clonotype was picked up many times. The chain has TRBV9 and TRBJ1-2; 8 positions match TRBD1. Germline-derived CDR1 and CDR2 are SGDLS and YYNGEE. This CDR3 region has 13 residues. Unmatched junction bases numbered 0, after V lost 2 bases and J lost 3 bases. The CDR3 DNA reads TGTGCCAGCAGCGTGGGACAGGACTATGGCTACACCTTC. It yields the protein CASSVGQDYGYTF.

The rearrangement links TRBV20-1 to TRBJ1-4; maybe TRBD1 (5 bases). The length of the CDR3 is 15 residues. V lost 0 bases, J lost 4 bases, and 12 bases lay in between. In germline, CDR1 is DFQATT, CDR2 SNEGSKA (reference sequence). The CDR3 sequence: CSAREGGANNEKLFF. The CDR3, as DNA: TGCAGTGCTAGAGAAGGAGGGGCGAATAATGAAAAACTGTTTTTT.